The present T cell receptor (beta chain) was sequenced within a study of CD8+ T cells in alopecia areata. Across the whole study: Using the percentage of affected scalp area, treated patients' severity was scored.

Extraction and reverse transcription of RNA yielded cDNA as the sequencing template. TCRdb's table, derived via immunoSEQ multiplex PCR, lists solely in-frame clones and lacks some. The table lists over 85,000 clones, 60% to 80% of them singletons, with roughly 17% in the top ten. Germline V gene lookup returns CDR1 SNHLY and CDR2 FYNNEI. The CDR3 loop spans 17 amino acids. V was shortened by 6 bases and J by 0 bases, with 18 bases between the two germline ends. This clone was seen more than once but under ten times. Treatment here: oral pan-JAK inhibitor, 5-10 mg twice daily. This clonotype was sampled from a human donor with alopecia areata. The sample consisted of CD8+ T cells sorted from blood, taken at week 44, from a patient treated with tofacitinib. The V gene is TRBV2, the J gene TRBJ2-1; D ambiguous. In DNA, the CDR3 is TGTGCCAGCAGCGCCCGGATTGTTGAAAGCTCCTACAATGAGCAGTTCTTC. The encoded protein is CASSARIVESSYNEQFF.